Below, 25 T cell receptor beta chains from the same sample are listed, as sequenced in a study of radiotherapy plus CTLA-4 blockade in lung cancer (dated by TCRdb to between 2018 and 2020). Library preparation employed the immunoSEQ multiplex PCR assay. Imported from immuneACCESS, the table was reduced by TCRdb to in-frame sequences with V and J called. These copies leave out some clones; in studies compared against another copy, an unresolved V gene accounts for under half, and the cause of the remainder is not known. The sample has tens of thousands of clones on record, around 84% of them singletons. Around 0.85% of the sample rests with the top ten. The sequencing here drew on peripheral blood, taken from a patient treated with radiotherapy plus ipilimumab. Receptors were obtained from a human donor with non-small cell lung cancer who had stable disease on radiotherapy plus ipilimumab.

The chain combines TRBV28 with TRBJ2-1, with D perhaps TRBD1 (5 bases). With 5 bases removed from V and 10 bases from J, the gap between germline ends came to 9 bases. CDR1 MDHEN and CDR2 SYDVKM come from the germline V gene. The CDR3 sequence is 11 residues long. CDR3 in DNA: TGTGCCAGCAGTATCGGACAAGAGCAGTTCTTC. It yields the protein CASSIGQEQFF.

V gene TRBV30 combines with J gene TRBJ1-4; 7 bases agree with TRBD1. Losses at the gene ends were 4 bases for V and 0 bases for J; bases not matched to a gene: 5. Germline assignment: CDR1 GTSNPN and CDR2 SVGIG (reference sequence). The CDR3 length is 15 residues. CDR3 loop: CAWIRQGATNEKLFF. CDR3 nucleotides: TGTGCCTGGATACGGCAGGGGGCAACTAATGAAAAACTGTTTTTT.

The CDR3 protein is CASSVGGVTEAFF. Here the CDR3 DNA reads TGTGCCAGCAGTGTAGGCGGGGTCACTGAAGCTTTCTTT. The rearrangement uses TRBV6-1 and TRBJ1-1; D ambiguous. The V gene's germline CDR1 is MNHNS and CDR2 SASEGT. The CDR3 loop spans 13 amino acids. Trimming pared 4 bases from V and 4 bases from J, leaving 10 bases between.

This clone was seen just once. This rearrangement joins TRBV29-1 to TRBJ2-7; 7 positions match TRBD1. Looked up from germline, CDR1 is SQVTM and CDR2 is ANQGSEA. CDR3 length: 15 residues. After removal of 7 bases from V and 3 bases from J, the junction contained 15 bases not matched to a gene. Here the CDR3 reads CSASPRRGLDYEQYF. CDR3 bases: TGCAGCGCGAGCCCCCGTAGGGGGCTCGACTACGAGCAGTACTTC.

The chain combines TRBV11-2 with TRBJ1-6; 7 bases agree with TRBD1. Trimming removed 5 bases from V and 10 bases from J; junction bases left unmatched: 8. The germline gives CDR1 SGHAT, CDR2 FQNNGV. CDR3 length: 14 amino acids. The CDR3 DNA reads TGTGCCAGCAGCAAGGGACAGCACGAATCACCCCTCCACTTT. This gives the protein CASSKGQHESPLHF.

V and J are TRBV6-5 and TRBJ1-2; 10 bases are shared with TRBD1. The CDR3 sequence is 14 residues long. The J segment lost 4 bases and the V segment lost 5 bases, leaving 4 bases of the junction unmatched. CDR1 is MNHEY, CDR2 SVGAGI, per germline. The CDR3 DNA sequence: TGTGCCAGCAGTCCGGGACAGGGGTTCTATGGCTACACCTTC. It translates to CASSPGQGFYGYTF.

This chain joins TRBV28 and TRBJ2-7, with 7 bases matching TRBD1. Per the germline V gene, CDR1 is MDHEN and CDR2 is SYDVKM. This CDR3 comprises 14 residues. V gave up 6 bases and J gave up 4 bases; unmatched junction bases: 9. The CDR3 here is CASRIGGPKYEQYF. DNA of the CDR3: TGTGCCAGCAGAATAGGGGGCCCCAAATACGAGCAGTACTTC.

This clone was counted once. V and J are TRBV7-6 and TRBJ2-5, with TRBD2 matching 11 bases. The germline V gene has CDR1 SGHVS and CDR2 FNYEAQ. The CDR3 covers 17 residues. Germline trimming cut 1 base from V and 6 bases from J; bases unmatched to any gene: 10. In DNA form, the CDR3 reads TGTGCCAGCAGCTTAGGTAGCGGGGGGGCAAAGGAGCAGACCCAGTACTTC. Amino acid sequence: CASSLGSGGAKEQTQYF.

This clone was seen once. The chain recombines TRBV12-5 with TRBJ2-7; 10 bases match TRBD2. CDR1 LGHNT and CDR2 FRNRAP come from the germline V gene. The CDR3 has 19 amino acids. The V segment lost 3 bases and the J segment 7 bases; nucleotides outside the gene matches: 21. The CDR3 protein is CASGFSRHSKAGGPKEQYF. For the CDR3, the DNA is TGTGCTAGTGGTTTCAGCCGCCACTCCAAAGCGGGAGGGCCGAAAGAGCAGTACTTC.

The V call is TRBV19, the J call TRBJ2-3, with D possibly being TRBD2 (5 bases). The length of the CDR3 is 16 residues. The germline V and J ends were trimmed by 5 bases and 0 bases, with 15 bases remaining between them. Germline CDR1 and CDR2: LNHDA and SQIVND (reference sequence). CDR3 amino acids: CASSQTREPSTDTQYF. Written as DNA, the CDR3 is TGTGCCAGTAGTCAGACGAGGGAACCCAGCACAGATACGCAGTATTTT.

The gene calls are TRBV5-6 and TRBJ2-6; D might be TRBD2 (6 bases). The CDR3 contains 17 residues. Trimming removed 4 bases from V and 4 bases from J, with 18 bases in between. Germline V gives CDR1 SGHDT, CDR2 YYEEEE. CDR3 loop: CASSRRAGSGGANVLTF. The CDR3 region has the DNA TGTGCCAGCAGCCGGAGGGCAGGGTCGGGAGGGGCCAACGTCCTGACTTTC.

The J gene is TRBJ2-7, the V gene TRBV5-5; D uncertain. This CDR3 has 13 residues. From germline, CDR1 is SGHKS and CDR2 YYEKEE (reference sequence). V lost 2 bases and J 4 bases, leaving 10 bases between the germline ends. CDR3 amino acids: CASSLRETYEQYF. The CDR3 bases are TGTGCCAGCAGCTTAAGAGAGACGTACGAGCAGTACTTC. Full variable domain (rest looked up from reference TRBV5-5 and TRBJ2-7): DAGVTQSPTHLIKTRGQQVTLRCSPISGHKSVSWYQQVLGQGPQFIFQYYEKEERGRGNFPDRFSARQFPNYSSELNVNALLLGDSALYLCASSLRETYEQYFGPGTRLTVT.

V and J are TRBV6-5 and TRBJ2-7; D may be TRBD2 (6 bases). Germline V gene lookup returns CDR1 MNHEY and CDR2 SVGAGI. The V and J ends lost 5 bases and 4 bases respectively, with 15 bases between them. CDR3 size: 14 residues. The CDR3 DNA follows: TGTGCCAGCAGTGAAACGGGAGCCACATACGAGCAGTACTTC. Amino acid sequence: CASSETGATYEQYF.

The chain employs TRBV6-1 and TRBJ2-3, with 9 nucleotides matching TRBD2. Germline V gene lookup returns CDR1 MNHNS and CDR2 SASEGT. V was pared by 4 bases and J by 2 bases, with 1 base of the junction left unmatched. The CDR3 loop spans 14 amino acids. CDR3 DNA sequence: TGTGCCAGCAGTGTAGCGGGGGACACAGATACGCAGTATTTT. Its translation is CASSVAGDTDTQYF.

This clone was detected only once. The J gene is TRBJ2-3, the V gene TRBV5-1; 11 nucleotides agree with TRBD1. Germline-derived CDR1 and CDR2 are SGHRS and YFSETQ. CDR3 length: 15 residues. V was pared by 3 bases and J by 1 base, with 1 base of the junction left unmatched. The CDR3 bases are TGCGCCAGCAGCTGGGGACAGGGGGGCACAGATACGCAGTATTTT. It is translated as CASSWGQGGTDTQYF. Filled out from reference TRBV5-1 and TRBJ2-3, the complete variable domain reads KAGVTQTPRYLIKTRGQQVTLSCSPISGHRSVSWYQQTPGQGLQFLFEYFSETQRNKGNFPGRFSGRQFSNSRSEMNVSTLELGDSALYLCASSWGQGGTDTQYFGPGTRLTVL.

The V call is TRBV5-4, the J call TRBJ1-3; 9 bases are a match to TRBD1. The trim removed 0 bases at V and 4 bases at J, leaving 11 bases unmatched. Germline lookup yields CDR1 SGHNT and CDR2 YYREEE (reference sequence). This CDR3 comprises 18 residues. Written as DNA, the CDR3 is TGTGCCAGCAGCTTGGGTGGACAGGGGAGATTGATGGGAAACACCATATATTTT. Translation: CASSLGGQGRLMGNTIYF.

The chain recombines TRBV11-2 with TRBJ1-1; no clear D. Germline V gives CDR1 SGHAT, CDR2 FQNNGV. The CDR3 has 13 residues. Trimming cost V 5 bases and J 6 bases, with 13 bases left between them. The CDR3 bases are TGTGCCAGCAGCCCTCCGATCGGGGCTGAAGCTTTCTTT. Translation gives CASSPPIGAEAFF.

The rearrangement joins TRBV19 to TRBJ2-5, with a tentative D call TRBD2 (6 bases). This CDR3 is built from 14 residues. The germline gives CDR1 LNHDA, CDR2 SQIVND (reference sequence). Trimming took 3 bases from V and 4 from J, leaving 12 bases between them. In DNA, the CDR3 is TGTGCCAGTAGTATTACGGGGGTTGGAGAGACCCAGTACTTC. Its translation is CASSITGVGETQYF.

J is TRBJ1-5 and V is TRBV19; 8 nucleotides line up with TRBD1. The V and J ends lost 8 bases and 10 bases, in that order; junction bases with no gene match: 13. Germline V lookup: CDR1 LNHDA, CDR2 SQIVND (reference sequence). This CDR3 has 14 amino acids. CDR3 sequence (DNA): TGTGCCAGTCAGACAGGGGAGGGTATCTCTCCCCAGCATTTT. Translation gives CASQTGEGISPQHF.

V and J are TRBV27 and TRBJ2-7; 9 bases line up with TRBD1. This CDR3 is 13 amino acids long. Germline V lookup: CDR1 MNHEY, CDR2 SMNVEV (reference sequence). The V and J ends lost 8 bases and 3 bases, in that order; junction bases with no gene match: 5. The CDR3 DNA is TGTGCCAGCTCGACAGGGGGGCTCTACGAGCAGTACTTC. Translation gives CASSTGGLYEQYF.

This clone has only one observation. The DNA of the CDR3 is TGTGCCAGCAGTTTATCGATCGGGACACTTAGCACAGATACGCAGTATTTT. Translation gives CASSLSIGTLSTDTQYF. The chain recombines TRBV27 with TRBJ2-3, with D perhaps TRBD1 (6 bases). Germline CDR1 and CDR2: MNHEY and SMNVEV (reference sequence). Deletions cut 0 bases from V and 0 bases from J, with 13 bases between. There are 17 residues in the CDR3.

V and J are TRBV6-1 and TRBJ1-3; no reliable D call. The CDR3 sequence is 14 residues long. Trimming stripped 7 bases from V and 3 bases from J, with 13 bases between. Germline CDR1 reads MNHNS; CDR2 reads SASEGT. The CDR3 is CASISDGLGNTIYF. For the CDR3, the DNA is TGTGCCAGCATATCGGACGGACTTGGAAACACCATATATTTT.

CDR3 in amino acids: CASSPIGTRPDTQYF. The CDR3 region has the DNA TGTGCCAGCAGCCCAATCGGGACTAGACCAGATACGCAGTATTTT. V gene TRBV7-6 combines with J gene TRBJ2-3; TRBD2 matches 8 bases. Unmatched junction bases numbered 8, after V lost 5 bases and J lost 4 bases. CDR1 is SGHVS and CDR2 is FNYEAQ in the germline V gene. This CDR3 is 15 amino acids long.

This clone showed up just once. The DNA for the CDR3 is TGCAGCGGGGGACAGATTAACTATGGCTACACCTTC. It is translated as CSGGQINYGYTF. J is TRBJ1-2 and V is TRBV29-1; 7 bases are a match to TRBD1. CDR1 is SQVTM, CDR2 ANQGSEA, per germline. Unmatched junction bases numbered 3, after V lost 7 bases and J lost 1 base. The CDR3 covers 12 residues. Variable domain in full (rest from reference TRBV29-1 and TRBJ1-2): SAVISQKPSRDICQRGTSLTIQCQVDSQVTMMFWYRQQPGQSLTLIATANQGSEATYESGFVIDKFPISRPNLTFSTLTVSNMSPEDSSIYLCSGGQINYGYTFGSGTRLTVV.

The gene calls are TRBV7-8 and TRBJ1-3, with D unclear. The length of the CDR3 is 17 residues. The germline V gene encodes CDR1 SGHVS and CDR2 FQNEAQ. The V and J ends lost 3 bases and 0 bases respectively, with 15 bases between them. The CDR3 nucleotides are TGTGCCAGCAGCTTGGAGACGGGGATCAGCTCTGGAAACACCATATATTTT. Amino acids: CASSLETGISSGNTIYF.